This T cell receptor (beta chain) stems from a study of control samples from healthy donors and cancer patients. This clone occurred once. CDR3 size: 17 residues. In germline, CDR1 is SGHAT, CDR2 FQNNGV. V was clipped by 0 bases and J by 7 bases, with 16 bases between them. Assay: immunoSEQ multiplex PCR; the TCRdb copy retains only in-frame clones and omits some. This sample has about 110,000 clones, with around 82% found just once. The gene calls are TRBV11-2 and TRBJ1-6; no definite D call. Material: blood. This TCR was recovered from a woman aged 45-60 years in good health. CDR3 residues: CASSLDREGRTNSPLHF. The CDR3, as DNA: TGTGCCAGCAGCTTAGATCGAGAGGGCAGGACGAATTCACCCCTCCACTTT.